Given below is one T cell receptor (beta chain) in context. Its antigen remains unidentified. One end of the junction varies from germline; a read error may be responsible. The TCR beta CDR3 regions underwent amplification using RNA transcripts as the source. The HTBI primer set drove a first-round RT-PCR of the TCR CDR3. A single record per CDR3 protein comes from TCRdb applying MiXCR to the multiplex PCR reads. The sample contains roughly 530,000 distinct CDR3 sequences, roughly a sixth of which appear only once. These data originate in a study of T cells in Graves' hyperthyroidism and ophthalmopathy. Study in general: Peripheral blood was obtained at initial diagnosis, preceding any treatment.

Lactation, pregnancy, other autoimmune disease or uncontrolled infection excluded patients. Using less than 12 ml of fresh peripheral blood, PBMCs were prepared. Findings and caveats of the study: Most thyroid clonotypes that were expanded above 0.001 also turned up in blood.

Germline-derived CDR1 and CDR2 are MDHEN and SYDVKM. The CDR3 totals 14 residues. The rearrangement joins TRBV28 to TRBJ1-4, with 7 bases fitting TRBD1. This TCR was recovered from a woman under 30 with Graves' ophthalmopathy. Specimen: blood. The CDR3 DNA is TGTGCCATCAGTCTAACAGGGGCGAGGGAAAAACTGTTTTTT. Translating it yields CAISLTGAREKLFF.